This is a list of T cell receptor beta chains from one sample in a study of T cells in Graves' hyperthyroidism and ophthalmopathy. TCRdb re-derived calls from the multiplex PCR reads in MiXCR, one entry per CDR3 protein. The repertoire holds under 300,000 distinct CDR3 sequences, with roughly 15% as singletons. Material for sequencing was blood. The source is a woman in her 50s with Graves' hyperthyroidism that later progressed to Graves' ophthalmopathy. CDR3s include the opening cysteine and the closing phenylalanine or tryptophan. The order of the fields is clone size, D gene, V gene, J gene, CDR3 DNA, CDR3 protein. The D gene is left open where the match is weak. Some rows mark clone size as missing; the rest say once, few, many or name a class of expanded clone.

once	-	TRBV11-2	TRBJ2-1	TGTGCCAGCAGCTTAGATCCTACAGGGTCGCGTGAGCAGTTCTTC	CASSLDPTGSREQFF
-	TRBD2	TRBV4-1	TRBJ2-5	TGCGCCAGCAGACCGGGACTAGCGGGAGAAGAGACCCAGTACTTC	CASRPGLAGEETQYF
few	TRBD1	TRBV28	TRBJ1-4	TGTGCCAGCAGTTTCTATAGACAGGGGAATGAAAAACTGTTTTTT	CASSFYRQGNEKLFF
many	-	TRBV5-1	TRBJ2-7	TGTGCCAGCAGCGCGGGGACTGGCTACGAGCAGTACTTC	CASSAGTGYEQYF
few	-	TRBV20-1	TRBJ1-5	TGCAGTGCTAGAGATAGGGCGGGGAATAGCAATCAGCCCCAGCATTTT	CSARDRAGNSNQPQHF
many	TRBD2	TRBV11-2	TRBJ2-1	TGTGCCAGCAGCTTAGTTGGTACTAGCGGGATATACAATGAGCAGTTCTTC	CASSLVGTSGIYNEQFF
many	-	TRBV5-1	TRBJ2-6	TGCGCCAGCAGCTTGTCGGGGGAAGGGGCCAACGTCCTGACTTTC	CASSLSGEGANVLTF
few	-	TRBV7-9	TRBJ1-2	TGTGCCAGCAGCCCACGGGGCCCTTCTAACTATGGCTACACCTTC	CASSPRGPSNYGYTF
many	-	TRBV6-1	TRBJ2-7	TGTGCCAGCAGTTCCGGGACGTTCCCCTACGAGCAGTACTTC	CASSSGTFPYEQYF
many	TRBD1	TRBV20-1	TRBJ2-2	TGCAGTGCTAGTCCGGGACAGGGCGGACTAGGTGGGGAGCTGTTTTTT	CSASPGQGGLGGELFF
many	-	TRBV6-5	TRBJ1-5	TGTGCCAGCAGTTACCATCAGGGCTATAGCAATCAGCCCCAGCATTTT	CASSYHQGYSNQPQHF
many	TRBD1	TRBV3-1	TRBJ1-2	TGTGCCAGCAGCCATATCCGACAGGGGGTTTATGGCTACACCTTC	CASSHIRQGVYGYTF
few	TRBD1	TRBV19	TRBJ1-1	TGTACCAGTAGTATAGTCGGACAGGGGAACACTGAAGCTTTCTTT	CTSSIVGQGNTEAFF
-	-	TRBV29-1	TRBJ1-1	TGCAGCGTCCTCCGGGGGTTAAACGCTGAAGCTTTCTTT	CSVLRGLNAEAFF